This is a list of T cell receptor beta chains from one sample in a study of T cells after yellow fever vaccination. One entry per CDR3 protein, called by TCRdb with MiXCR from the 5' RACE reads. The repertoire holds 300,000 to 400,000 distinct CDR3 sequences, with over 8% as singletons. Sequenced here: PBMCs, sampled on the day of the first yellow fever vaccination. Receptors originate from a man in his late teens or twenties who received the YFV17D yellow fever vaccine. Both conserved end residues are part of each CDR3. D genes are given only for firm matches. Size values are once, few and many counts, or a class for expanded clones, and some rows have none.

11 - few TRBJ2-1 TRBV7-9 CASRPYHEQFF TGTGCCAGCAGGCCATACCATGAGCAGTTCTTC
15 - - TRBJ2-2 TRBV6-1 CAASRRGVNTGELFF TGTGCCGCCTCCCGCCGCGGAGTAAACACCGGGGAGCTGTTTTTT
14 - few TRBJ1-2 TRBV4-3 CASSQGIDDYGYTF TGCGCCAGCAGCCAAGGCATCGACGACTATGGCTACACCTTC
16 - many TRBJ2-5 TRBV5-1 CASSWGVRSGRETQYF TGCGCCAGCAGCTGGGGAGTAAGATCAGGGCGAGAGACCCAGTACTTC
15 - few TRBJ2-1 TRBV20-1 CSARDQGAANNEQFF TGCAGTGCTAGAGATCAAGGGGCAGCCAACAATGAGCAGTTCTTC
15 TRBD2 few TRBJ2-3 TRBV10-3 CAISVGLAGVDTQYF TGTGCCATCAGTGTTGGACTAGCGGGGGTCGATACGCAGTATTTT
14 - - TRBJ1-2 TRBV6-5 CASSYRGRDDGYTF TGTGCCAGCAGTTACCGGGGACGGGACGATGGCTACACCTTC
14 - few TRBJ1-2 TRBV9 CASSNLDGNYGYTF TGTGCCAGCAGCAACCTGGACGGGAACTATGGCTACACCTTC
16 - few TRBJ2-3 TRBV4-3 CASSQERTRGPDTQYF TGCGCCAGCAGCCAAGAAAGGACCCGGGGGCCAGATACGCAGTATTTT
16 - few TRBJ2-5 TRBV2 CASSEGYRVYDETQYF TGTGCCAGCAGTGAAGGATACAGGGTTTATGACGAGACCCAGTACTTC
15 TRBD1 - TRBJ1-5 TRBV19 CATISRGQGHQPQHF TGTGCCACAATCAGCCGGGGACAGGGACATCAGCCCCAGCATTTT
12 - few TRBJ2-3 TRBV15 CATSRTRDTQYF TGTGCCACCAGCAGGACTAGGGATACGCAGTATTTT
17 TRBD2 many TRBJ2-2 TRBV4-3 CATLIQGEGSNTGELFF TGCGCCACCCTCATCCAAGGGGAGGGGTCTAACACCGGGGAGCTGTTTTTT
16 TRBD1 many TRBJ2-3 TRBV28 CASSAPGQGYTDTQYF TGTGCCAGCAGTGCACCGGGACAGGGCTACACAGATACGCAGTATTTT
13 - - TRBJ2-5 TRBV6-4 CASRGDGEETQYF TGTGCCAGCAGAGGAGACGGGGAAGAGACCCAGTACTTC
12 - few TRBJ1-2 TRBV29-1 CSVEDTGDGYTF TGCAGCGTTGAAGACACAGGAGATGGCTACACCTTC
15 - - TRBJ2-4 TRBV18 CASSPPTTSKNIQYF TGTGCCAGCTCACCACCAACTACCTCCAAAAACATTCAGTACTTC
14 TRBD1 - TRBJ1-2 TRBV5-5 CASSLMTGSYGYTF TGTGCCAGCAGCCTAATGACAGGGAGCTATGGCTACACCTTC
14 - few TRBJ1-1 TRBV5-1 CASSLGQGSDEAFF TGCGCCAGCAGCTTGGGGCAGGGGAGTGATGAAGCTTTCTTT
16 - few TRBJ2-3 TRBV9 CASSVAWAGSTDTQYF TGTGCCAGCAGCGTAGCGTGGGCGGGTAGCACAGATACGCAGTATTTT
14 - few TRBJ1-4 TRBV2 CASSDMDSKGKLFF TGTGCCAGCAGTGATATGGACAGCAAGGGAAAACTGTTTTTT
14 - - TRBJ2-2 TRBV7-3 CASSFGRDTGELFF TGTGCCAGCAGCTTCGGACGGGACACCGGGGAGCTGTTTTTT
16 TRBD2 few TRBJ2-3 TRBV4-1 CASSQAAGGLTDTQYF TGCGCCAGCAGCCAAGCGGCGGGGGGCCTCACAGATACGCAGTATTTT
14 - - TRBJ1-5 TRBV6-1 CASSEAGSNQPQHF TGTGCCAGCAGTGAAGCCGGGAGCAATCAGCCCCAGCATTTT
15 TRBD2 - TRBJ2-2 TRBV20-1 CSARVAGGRTGELFF TGCAGTGCTAGGGTAGCGGGGGGGCGCACCGGGGAGCTGTTTTTT